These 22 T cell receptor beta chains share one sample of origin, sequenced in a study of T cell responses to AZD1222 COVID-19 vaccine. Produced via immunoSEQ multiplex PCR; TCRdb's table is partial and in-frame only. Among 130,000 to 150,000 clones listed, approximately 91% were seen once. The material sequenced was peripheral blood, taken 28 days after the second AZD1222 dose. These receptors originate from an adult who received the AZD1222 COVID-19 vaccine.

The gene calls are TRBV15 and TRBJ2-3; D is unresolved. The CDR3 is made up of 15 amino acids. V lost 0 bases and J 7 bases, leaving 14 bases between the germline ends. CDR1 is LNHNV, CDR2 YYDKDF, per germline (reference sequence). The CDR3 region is CATSREAAALNTQYF. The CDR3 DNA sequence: TGTGCCACCAGCAGAGAGGCGGCAGCCCTAAATACGCAGTATTTT.

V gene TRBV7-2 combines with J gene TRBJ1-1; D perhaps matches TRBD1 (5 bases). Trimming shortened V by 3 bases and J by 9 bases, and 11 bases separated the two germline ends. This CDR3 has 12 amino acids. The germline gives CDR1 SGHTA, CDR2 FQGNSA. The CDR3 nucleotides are TGTGCCAGCAGCTTGGACCGGGACCAAGCTTTCTTT. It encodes CASSLDRDQAFF.

Written as DNA, the CDR3 is TGTGCCACCAGTCAGCCCGAAGCTTTCTTT. The encoded protein is CATSQPEAFF. V gene TRBV24-1 combines with J gene TRBJ1-1; D gene uncertain. Trimming stripped 6 bases from V and 8 bases from J, with 6 bases between. Germline CDR1 reads KGHDR; CDR2 reads SFDVKD. CDR3 length: 10 residues.

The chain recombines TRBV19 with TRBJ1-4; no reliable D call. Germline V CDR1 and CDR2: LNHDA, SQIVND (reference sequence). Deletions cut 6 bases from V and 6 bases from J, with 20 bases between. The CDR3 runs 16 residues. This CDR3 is CASRLYSNSVDEKLFF. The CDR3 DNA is TGTGCCAGTAGACTTTATAGCAATAGCGTCGATGAAAAACTGTTTTTT.

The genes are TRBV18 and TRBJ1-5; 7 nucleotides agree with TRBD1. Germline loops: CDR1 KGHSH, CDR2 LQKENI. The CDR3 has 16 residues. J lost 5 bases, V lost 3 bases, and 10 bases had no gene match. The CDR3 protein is CASSPLWAGGYQPQHF. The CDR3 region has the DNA TGTGCCAGCTCACCCCTCTGGGCAGGGGGTTATCAGCCCCAGCATTTT.

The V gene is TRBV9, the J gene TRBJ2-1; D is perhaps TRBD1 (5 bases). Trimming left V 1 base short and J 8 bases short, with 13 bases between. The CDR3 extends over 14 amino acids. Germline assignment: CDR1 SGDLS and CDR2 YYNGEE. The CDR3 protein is CASSVRRQGYEQFF. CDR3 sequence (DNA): TGTGCCAGCAGCGTACGACGGCAGGGCTATGAGCAGTTCTTC.

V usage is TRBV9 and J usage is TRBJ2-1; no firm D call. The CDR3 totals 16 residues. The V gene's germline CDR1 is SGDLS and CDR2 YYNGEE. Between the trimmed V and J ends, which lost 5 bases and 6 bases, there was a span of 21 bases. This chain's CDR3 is CASSGGSSRGGNEQFF. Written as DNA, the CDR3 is TGTGCCAGCAGTGGCGGATCAAGTCGAGGCGGCAATGAGCAGTTCTTC.

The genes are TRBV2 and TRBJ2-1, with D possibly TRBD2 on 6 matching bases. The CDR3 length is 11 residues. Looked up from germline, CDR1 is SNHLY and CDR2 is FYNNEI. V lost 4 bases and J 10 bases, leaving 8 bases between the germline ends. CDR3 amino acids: CASSGDSEQFF. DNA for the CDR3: TGTGCCAGCAGTGGGGACTCCGAGCAGTTCTTC. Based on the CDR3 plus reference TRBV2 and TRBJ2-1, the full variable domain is EPEVTQTPSHQVTQMGQEVILRCVPISNHLYFYWYRQILGQKVEFLVSFYNNEISEKSEIFDDQFSVERPDGSNFTLKIRSTKLEDSAMYFCASSGDSEQFFGPGTRLTVL.

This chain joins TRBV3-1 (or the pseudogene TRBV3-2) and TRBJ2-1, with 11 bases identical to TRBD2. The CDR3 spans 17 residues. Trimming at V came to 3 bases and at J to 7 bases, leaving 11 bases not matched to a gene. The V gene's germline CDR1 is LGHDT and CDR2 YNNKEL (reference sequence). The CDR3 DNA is TGTGCCAGCAGCCAGGGGCTACTAGCGGGGGTAAGGAATGAGCAGTTCTTC. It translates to CASSQGLLAGVRNEQFF.

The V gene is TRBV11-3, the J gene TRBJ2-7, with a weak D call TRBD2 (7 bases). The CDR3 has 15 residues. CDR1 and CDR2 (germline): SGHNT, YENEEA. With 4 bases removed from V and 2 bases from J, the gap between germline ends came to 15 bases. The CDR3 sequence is CASSSGQGRAYEQYF. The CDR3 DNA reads TGTGCCAGCAGCTCGGGGCAGGGGAGGGCCTACGAGCAGTACTTC.

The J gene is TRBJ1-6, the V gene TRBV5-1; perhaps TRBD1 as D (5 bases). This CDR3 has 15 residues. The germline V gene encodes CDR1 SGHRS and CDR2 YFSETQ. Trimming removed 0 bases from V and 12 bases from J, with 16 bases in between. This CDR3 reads CASSLGATGEEPLHF. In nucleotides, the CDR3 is TGCGCCAGCAGCTTGGGGGCCACAGGAGAGGAACCCCTCCACTTT.

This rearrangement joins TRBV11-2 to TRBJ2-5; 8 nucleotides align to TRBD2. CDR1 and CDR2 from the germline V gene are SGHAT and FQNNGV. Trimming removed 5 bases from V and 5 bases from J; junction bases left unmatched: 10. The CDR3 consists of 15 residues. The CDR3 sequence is CASSRPGTRGETQYF. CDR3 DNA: TGTGCCAGCAGCCGTCCCGGGACTAGGGGGGAGACCCAGTACTTC.

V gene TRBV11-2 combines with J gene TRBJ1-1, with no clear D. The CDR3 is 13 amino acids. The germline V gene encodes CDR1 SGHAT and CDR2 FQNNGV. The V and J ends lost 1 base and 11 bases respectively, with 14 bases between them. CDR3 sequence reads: CASSLGLRGMAFF. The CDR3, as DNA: TGTGCCAGCAGCTTAGGTCTTCGAGGGATGGCTTTCTTT.

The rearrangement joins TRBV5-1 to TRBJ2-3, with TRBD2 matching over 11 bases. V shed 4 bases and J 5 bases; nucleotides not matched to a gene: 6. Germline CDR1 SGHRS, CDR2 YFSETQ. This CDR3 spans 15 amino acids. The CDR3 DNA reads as TGCGCCAGCAGCGCTTTAGCGGGAGGGGGAGATACGCAGTATTTT. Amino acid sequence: CASSALAGGGDTQYF.

CDR3 region: CASSLKANYGYTF. The CDR3 nucleotides read TGTGCCAGCAGCTTAAAGGCTAACTATGGCTACACCTTC. This chain uses TRBV12-3 or TRBV12-4 with TRBJ1-2; D is uncertain. This CDR3 region has 13 residues. Trimming cost V 6 bases and J 0 bases, with 8 bases left between them.

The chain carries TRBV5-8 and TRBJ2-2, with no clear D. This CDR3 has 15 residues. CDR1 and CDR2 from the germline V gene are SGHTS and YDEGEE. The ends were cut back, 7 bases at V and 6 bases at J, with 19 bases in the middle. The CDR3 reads CASRQSRWRPGELFF. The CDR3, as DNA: TGTGCCAGCCGGCAATCGCGTTGGCGGCCCGGGGAGCTGTTTTTT. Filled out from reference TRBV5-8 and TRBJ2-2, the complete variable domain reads EAGVTQSPTHLIKTRGQQATLRCSPISGHTSVYWYQQALGLGLQFLLWYDEGEERNRGNFPPRFSGRQFPNYSSELNVNALELEDSALYLCASRQSRWRPGELFFGEGSRLTVL.

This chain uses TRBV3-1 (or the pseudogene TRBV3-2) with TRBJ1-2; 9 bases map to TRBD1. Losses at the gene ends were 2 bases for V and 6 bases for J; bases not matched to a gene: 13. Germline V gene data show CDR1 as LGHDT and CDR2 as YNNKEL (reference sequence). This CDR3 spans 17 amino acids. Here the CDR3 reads CASSQLRDRVSRHGYTF. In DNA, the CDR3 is TGTGCCAGCAGCCAACTCCGGGACAGGGTGAGTCGTCATGGCTACACCTTC.

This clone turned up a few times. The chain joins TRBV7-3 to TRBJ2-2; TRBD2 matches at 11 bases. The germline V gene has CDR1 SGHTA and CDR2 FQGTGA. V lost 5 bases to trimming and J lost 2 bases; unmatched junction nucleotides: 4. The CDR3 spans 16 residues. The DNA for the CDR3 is TGTGCCAGCAGCCGAACTAGCGGGGGAAACACCGGGGAGCTGTTTTTT. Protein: CASSRTSGGNTGELFF.

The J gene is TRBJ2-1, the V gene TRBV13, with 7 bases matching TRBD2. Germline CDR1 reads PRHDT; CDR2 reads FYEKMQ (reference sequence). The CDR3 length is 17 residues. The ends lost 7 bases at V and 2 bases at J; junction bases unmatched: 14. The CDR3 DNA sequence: TGTGCCAGCACCCTAGCGGAGACTACTTCGGCCTACAATGAGCAGTTCTTC. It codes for CASTLAETTSAYNEQFF.

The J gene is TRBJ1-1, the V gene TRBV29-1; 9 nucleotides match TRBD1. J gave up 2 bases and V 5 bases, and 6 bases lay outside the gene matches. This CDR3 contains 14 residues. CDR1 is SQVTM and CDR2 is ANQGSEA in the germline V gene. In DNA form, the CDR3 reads TGCAGCGTTAAACAGGGGGCAGTTAACACTGAAGCTTTCTTT. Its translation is CSVKQGAVNTEAFF.

The CDR3 is CATSRDGKGKRSYEQYF. CDR3 DNA: TGTGCCACCAGCAGAGATGGGAAGGGAAAACGCTCCTACGAGCAGTACTTC. V usage is TRBV15 and J usage is TRBJ2-7; D gene ambiguous. Trimming left V 0 bases short and J 0 bases short, with 15 bases between. Looked up from germline, CDR1 is LNHNV and CDR2 is YYDKDF (reference sequence). CDR3 size: 17 residues.

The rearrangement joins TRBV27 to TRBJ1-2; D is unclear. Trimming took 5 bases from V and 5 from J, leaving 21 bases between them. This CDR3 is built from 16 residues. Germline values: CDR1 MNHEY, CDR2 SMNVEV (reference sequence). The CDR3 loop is CASSPLAGTVIYGYTF. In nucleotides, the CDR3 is TGTGCCAGCAGTCCCCTGGCGGGCACAGTTATATATGGCTACACCTTC.